This TCR beta chain appears in the sequencing data of a study of blood T cell repertoires in COVID-19. The method was immunoSEQ multiplex PCR; TCRdb's version includes in-frame clones alone and lacks a portion of them. The sample has about 59,000 clones, around four fifths seen once; the top ten hold 10% to 15%. With V trimmed by 2 bases and J by 5 bases, 5 bases remained unmatched. Germline CDR1 and CDR2: MNHNY and SVGAGI (reference sequence). This CDR3 contains 16 residues. The rearrangement joins TRBV6-6 to TRBJ2-1, with TRBD2 matching 11 bases. The source of this sequence is a man older than 75 with acute or convalescent COVID-19. The sample taken for sequencing was peripheral blood. The CDR3 nucleotides read TGTGCCAGCAGTTACGGTCTAGCGGGGGGTCACAATGAGCAGTTCTTC. Amino acids: CASSYGLAGGHNEQFF.